The T cell receptor (beta chain) under discussion was sequenced for a study of OX40 agonist ivuxolimab in advanced cancers. Comment on this clone: The antigen remains unidentified.

The CDR3 extends over 12 amino acids. Trimming took off 2 bases at V and 4 bases at J, with 4 bases between the two ends. Germline V gene sequence: CDR1 MDHEN, CDR2 SYDVKM. The study's findings and limits: In CD8+ T cells, expanded clones were on average more numerous than in CD4+.

Method: immunoSEQ multiplex PCR; TCRdb's copy keeps in-frame clones and lacks some. This sample has 75,000 to 95,000 clones, with around nine tenths found just once. The sequence derives from an adult with an advanced solid tumor such as melanoma, head and neck, liver or kidney cancer. Sequenced material: CD4+ or CD8+ T cells sorted from blood, taken in a trial of the OX40 agonist ivuxolimab. The rearrangement links TRBV28 to TRBJ2-3, with unresolved D. The CDR3 protein is CASSLISDTQYF. CDR3 DNA sequence: TGTGCCAGCAGTTTAATTTCAGATACGCAGTATTTT.